This passage covers 19 T cell receptor beta chains from one sample sequenced in a study of T cell repertoires in cytomegalovirus infection. TCRdb independently ran MiXCR on the reads; one entry per CDR3 protein. The top ten clones hold 8% of a sample with roughly 640,000 distinct CDR3 sequences, more than 20% of them seen once. The source material was CD8+ T cells from PBMCs. These receptors came from a human donor in good health (CMV status not recorded). Some clones in this sample may be carry-over from other donors' samples.

The V and J genes are TRBV6-1 and TRBJ1-5; no reliable D call. The germline CDR1 and CDR2 sequences are MNHNS and SASEGT. The CDR3 runs to 17 residues. V was trimmed by 0 bases and J by 0 bases, leaving 12 bases between them. The DNA of the CDR3 is TGTGCCAGCAGTGAAGCAGGCGGGTTATATAGCAATCAGCCCCAGCATTTT. It codes for CASSEAGGLYSNQPQHF.

CDR3 nucleotide sequence: TGTGCCAGCAGTGATACGCGGGGGGCCGTGATTGGGGAGCTGTTTTTT. It is translated as CASSDTRGAVIGELFF. The chain couples TRBV6-4 to TRBJ2-2; 8 bases agree with TRBD2. CDR3 length equals 16 residues. The V gene's germline CDR1 is MRHNA and CDR2 SNTAGT. V dropped 3 bases and J dropped 8; count of bases not matched to a gene: 11.

This clonotype was observed a handful of times. The chain links TRBV6-2 or TRBV6-3 to TRBJ2-2; D might be TRBD1 or TRBD2, each matching 5 bases. Germline V gives CDR1 MNHEY, CDR2 SVGEGT. CDR3 length: 12 amino acids. V lost 5 bases and J 9 bases, leaving 10 bases between the germline ends. CDR3 sequence (DNA): TGTGCCAGCAGTCCGGGGCCAAGGGAGCTGTTTTTT. It yields the protein CASSPGPRELFF.

This clonotype has at least ten counts. The chain employs TRBV28 and TRBJ1-5, with D possibly matching TRBD1 (6 bases). The CDR3 totals 15 residues. CDR1 MDHEN and CDR2 SYDVKM come from the germline V gene. V was cut by 6 bases and J by 8 bases, with 20 bases left in between. The CDR3 DNA is TGTGCCAGCAGCCTTATCGGGGGCAGAAGCGAGCCCCAGCATTTT. It specifies CASSLIGGRSEPQHF.

CDR3 bases: TGCGCCAGCAGCTTGAGGTCGGGGGGCGCGGGGACTGAAGCTTTCTTT. Protein: CASSLRSGGAGTEAFF. The J gene is TRBJ1-1, the V gene TRBV5-1; TRBD1 is a possible D gene (6 bases). CDR3 size: 16 residues. Trimming shortened V by 1 base and J by 5 bases, and 18 bases separated the two germline ends. CDR1 is SGHRS, CDR2 YFSETQ, per germline.

This clonotype has at least ten counts. The rearrangement joins TRBV7-2 to TRBJ2-7, with D maybe TRBD2 (6 bases). Germline lookup yields CDR1 SGHTA and CDR2 FQGNSA. This CDR3 spans 16 amino acids. Trimming shortened V by 1 base and J by 3 bases, and 16 bases separated the two germline ends. The DNA of the CDR3 is TGTGCCAGCAGCTTAGAATTACTAGCCGGGCACTACGAGCAGTACTTC. Encoded protein: CASSLELLAGHYEQYF.

The chain employs TRBV29-1 and TRBJ1-2, with D uncertain. Trimming cost V 1 base and J 1 base, with 7 bases left between them. The germline CDR1 and CDR2 sequences are SQVTM and ANQGSEA. The CDR3 covers 13 residues. The CDR3 loop reads CSVEGSDNYGYTF. The CDR3, as DNA: TGCAGCGTTGAAGGCAGCGATAACTATGGCTACACCTTC. The whole variable domain, remainder taken from reference TRBV29-1 and TRBJ1-2, is SAVISQKPSRDICQRGTSLTIQCQVDSQVTMMFWYRQQPGQSLTLIATANQGSEATYESGFVIDKFPISRPNLTFSTLTVSNMSPEDSSIYLCSVEGSDNYGYTFGSGTRLTVV.

The gene calls are TRBV6-2 or TRBV6-3 and TRBJ1-1; no clear D. The CDR3 sequence is 11 residues long. Between the trimmed V and J ends, which lost 7 bases and 3 bases, there was a span of 6 bases. From germline, CDR1 is MNHEY and CDR2 SVGEGT. CDR3 sequence: CASTVDTEAFF. The CDR3 DNA reads TGTGCCAGCACGGTCGACACTGAAGCTTTCTTT.

With regard to this clonotype: This may stem from a read error, because a much larger clone lies one nucleotide away. The J gene is TRBJ2-3, the V gene TRBV12-5, with D maybe TRBD1 (7 bases). In germline, CDR1 is LGHNT, CDR2 FRNRAP. The germline V and J ends were trimmed by 0 bases and 5 bases, with 15 bases remaining between them. CDR3 length: 16 residues. CDR3 residues: CASGLVRYQGGDTQYF. CDR3 in DNA: TGTGCTAGTGGTTTGGTCCGTTACCAGGGGGGAGATACGCAGTATTTT.

The chain is built from TRBV29-1 and TRBJ1-2; possible D gene TRBD1, 5 bases. Germline-derived CDR1 and CDR2 are SQVTM and ANQGSEA. The CDR3 totals 12 residues. Trimming pared 7 bases from V and 7 bases from J, leaving 16 bases between. The CDR3 loop is CSGFGQGFGYTF. The DNA of the CDR3 is TGCAGCGGATTCGGCCAGGGTTTTGGCTACACCTTC.

This clonotype has only a few counts. V is TRBV10-1 and J is TRBJ2-1; no clear D gene. The CDR3 spans 14 residues. Looked up from germline, CDR1 is WNHNN and CDR2 is SYGVQD (reference sequence). Trimming shortened V by 4 bases and J by 0 bases, and 7 bases separated the two germline ends. The DNA of the CDR3 is TGCGCCAGCAGTGGCGCGAGCTCCTACAATGAGCAGTTCTTC. Encoded protein: CASSGASSYNEQFF.

The genes are TRBV29-1 and TRBJ2-7, with a tentative D call TRBD1 (6 bases). The CDR3 extends over 12 amino acids. The V end was cut by 3 bases, the J end by 7 bases, with 13 bases between. Germline V lookup: CDR1 SQVTM, CDR2 ANQGSEA. This CDR3 reads CSVEDSPFEQYF. The CDR3, as DNA: TGCAGCGTTGAGGACAGCCCCTTTGAGCAGTACTTC.

The chain has TRBV5-6 and TRBJ2-5; perhaps D is TRBD1 or TRBD2 (6 bases each). Trimming took 0 bases from V and 6 from J, leaving 15 bases between them. Germline-derived CDR1 and CDR2 are SGHDT and YYEEEE. CDR3 length equals 15 residues. CDR3 DNA sequence: TGTGCCAGCAGCTTGGGGGGGGCGAAAGGGAAGACCCAGTACTTC. This encodes CASSLGGAKGKTQYF.

This clonotype was counted a few times. The chain combines TRBV5-4 with TRBJ1-6; 8 positions match TRBD1. The J segment lost 5 bases and the V segment lost 2 bases, leaving 3 bases of the junction unmatched. CDR3 length: 15 amino acids. Germline CDR1 and CDR2: SGHNT and YYREEE (reference sequence). For the CDR3, the DNA is TGTGCCAGCAGCTTCGGACAGGGAAATAATTCACCCCTCCACTTT. Translated: CASSFGQGNNSPLHF.

The table lists this clonotype with many counts. The chain combines TRBV12-3 or TRBV12-4 with TRBJ1-1; the D gene is possibly TRBD1 (5 bases). The germline V and J ends were trimmed by 6 bases and 3 bases, with 17 bases remaining between them. The CDR3 loop spans 15 amino acids. CDR3 sequence: CASSKFFGGYTEAFF. As DNA, the CDR3 is TGTGCCAGCAGCAAGTTTTTCGGGGGATACACTGAAGCTTTCTTT.

In this sample, this clonotype turned up a few times. The rearrangement uses TRBV7-9 and TRBJ1-2; D is possibly TRBD1 (6 bases). From germline, CDR1 is SEHNR and CDR2 FQNEAQ (reference sequence). This CDR3 is built from 14 residues. Trimming removed 4 bases at V and 2 bases at J, with 11 bases between. The CDR3 region is CASSSGAGNYGYTF. The CDR3 DNA is TGTGCCAGCAGCTCAGGGGCAGGGAACTATGGCTACACCTTC.

This clonotype was counted between two and nine times. The rearrangement joins TRBV19 to TRBJ2-1; 9 bases map to TRBD2. CDR3 length: 16 amino acids. CDR1 is LNHDA and CDR2 is SQIVND in the germline V gene (reference sequence). Trimming cost V 4 bases and J 8 bases; bases outside gene matches: 12. CDR3 in amino acids: CASSNFLAGNGYEQFF. In DNA, the CDR3 is TGTGCCAGTAGTAACTTCCTAGCGGGGAACGGGTATGAGCAGTTCTTC.

This rearrangement joins TRBV7-9 to TRBJ2-3; 7 nucleotides align to TRBD2. The germline gives CDR1 SEHNR, CDR2 FQNEAQ (reference sequence). The CDR3 extends over 14 amino acids. V gave up 6 bases and J gave up 0 bases; unmatched junction bases: 3. The CDR3 is CASRREYSTDTQYF. CDR3 nucleotides: TGTGCCAGCAGGCGGGAGTATAGCACAGATACGCAGTATTTT.

The count of this clonotype is one. The chain recombines TRBV2 with TRBJ2-7; no definite D call. CDR3 length: 12 residues. Germline CDR1 SNHLY, CDR2 FYNNEI. The V end was cut by 7 bases, the J end by 0 bases, with 7 bases between. The CDR3 DNA follows: TGTGCCAGCATCCTAAGCTCCTACGAGCAGTACTTC. Its protein is CASILSSYEQYF. Full variable domain (outside the CDR3, taken from reference TRBV2 and TRBJ2-7): EPEVTQTPSHQVTQMGQEVILRCVPISNHLYFYWYRQILGQKVEFLVSFYNNEISEKSEIFDDQFSVERPDGSNFTLKIRSTKLEDSAMYFCASILSSYEQYFGPGTRLTVT.